This TCR beta chain was recorded in a study of cytomegalovirus exposure and HLA in healthy donors. Use of 60 Vbeta and 13 Jbeta primers characterized the PCR. Libraries were prepared by immunoSEQ multiplex PCR; TCRdb keeps only in-frame clonotypes and omits some of them. The sample shows 150,000 to 200,000 clones, around 67% of them seen only once. CDR3 length equals 15 residues. The chain recombines TRBV7-5 with TRBJ2-5; the listed D gene, TRBD1, was not tested against the DNA. The J call may be faulty, since TRBJ2-7 better matches the DNA end. TRBV7-5 is a listed pseudogene. The TCR was taken from a woman aged 18-29 years in good health and CMV-seropositive. The sample consisted of PBMCs. Written as DNA, the CDR3 is TGTGCCAGAAGCGGGGACAGAGCAACACTCTACGAGCAGTACTTC. It encodes CARSGDRATLYEQYF.